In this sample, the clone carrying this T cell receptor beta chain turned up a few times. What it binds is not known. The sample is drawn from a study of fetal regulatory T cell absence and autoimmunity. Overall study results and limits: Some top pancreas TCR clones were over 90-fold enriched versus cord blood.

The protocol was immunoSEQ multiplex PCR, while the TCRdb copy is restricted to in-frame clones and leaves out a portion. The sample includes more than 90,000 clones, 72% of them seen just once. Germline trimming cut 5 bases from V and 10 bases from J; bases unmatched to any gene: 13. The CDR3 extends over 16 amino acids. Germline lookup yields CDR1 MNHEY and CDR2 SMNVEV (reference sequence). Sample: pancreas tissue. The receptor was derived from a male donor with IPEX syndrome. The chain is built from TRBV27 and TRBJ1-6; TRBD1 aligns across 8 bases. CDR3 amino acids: CASSPLAAGGRSPLHF. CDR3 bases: TGTGCCAGCAGTCCCCTGGCGGCAGGGGGCAGGTCACCCCTCCACTTT.